This T cell receptor beta chain is from a study of OX40 agonist ivuxolimab in advanced cancers. Clones were read by immunoSEQ multiplex PCR, and TCRdb kept only the in-frame ones, dropping some. Of 70,000 to 85,000 clones in the sample, about nine tenths were seen once. Losses at the gene ends were 2 bases for V and 4 bases for J; bases not matched to a gene: 5. Per germline, CDR1 SGDLS and CDR2 YYNGEE. This CDR3 comprises 15 residues. The V call is TRBV9, the J call TRBJ2-3; 9 nucleotides line up with TRBD2. The source is an adult with an advanced solid tumor such as melanoma, head and neck, liver or kidney cancer. The sample consisted of CD4+ or CD8+ T cells sorted from blood, taken in a trial of the OX40 agonist ivuxolimab. As DNA, the CDR3 is TGTGCCAGCAGCGTTGCGGGAGGGTGGGCAGATACGCAGTATTTT. It specifies CASSVAGGWADTQYF.